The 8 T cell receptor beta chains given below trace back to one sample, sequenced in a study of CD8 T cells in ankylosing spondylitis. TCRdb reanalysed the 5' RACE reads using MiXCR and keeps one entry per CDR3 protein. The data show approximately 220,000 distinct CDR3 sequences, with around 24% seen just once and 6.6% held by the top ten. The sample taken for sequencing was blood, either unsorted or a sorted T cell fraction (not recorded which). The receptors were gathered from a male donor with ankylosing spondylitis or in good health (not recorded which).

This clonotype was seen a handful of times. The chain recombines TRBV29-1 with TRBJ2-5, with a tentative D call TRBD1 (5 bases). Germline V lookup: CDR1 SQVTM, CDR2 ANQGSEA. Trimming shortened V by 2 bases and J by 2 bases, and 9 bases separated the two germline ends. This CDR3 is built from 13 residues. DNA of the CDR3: TGCAGCGTTGAACAGGGTCGGCAAGAGACCCAGTACTTC. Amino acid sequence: CSVEQGRQETQYF.

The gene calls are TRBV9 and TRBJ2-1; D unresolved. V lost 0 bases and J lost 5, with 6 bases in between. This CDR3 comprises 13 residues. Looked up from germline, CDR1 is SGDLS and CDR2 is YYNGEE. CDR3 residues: CASSVGQNNEQFF. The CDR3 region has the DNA TGTGCCAGCAGCGTAGGGCAAAACAATGAGCAGTTCTTC.

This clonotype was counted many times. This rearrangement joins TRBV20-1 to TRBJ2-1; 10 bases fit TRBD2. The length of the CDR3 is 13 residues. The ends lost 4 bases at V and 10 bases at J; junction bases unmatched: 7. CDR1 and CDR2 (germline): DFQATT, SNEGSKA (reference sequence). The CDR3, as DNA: TGCAGTGCTACTAGCGGGAGTCCAAGGGAGCAGTTCTTC. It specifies CSATSGSPREQFF.

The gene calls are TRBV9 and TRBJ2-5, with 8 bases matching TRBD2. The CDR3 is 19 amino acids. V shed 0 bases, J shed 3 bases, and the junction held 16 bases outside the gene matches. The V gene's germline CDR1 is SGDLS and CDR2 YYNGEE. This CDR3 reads CASSVATWGSGKEKETQYF. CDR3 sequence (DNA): TGTGCCAGCAGCGTAGCTACGTGGGGTAGCGGGAAAGAAAAAGAGACCCAGTACTTC.

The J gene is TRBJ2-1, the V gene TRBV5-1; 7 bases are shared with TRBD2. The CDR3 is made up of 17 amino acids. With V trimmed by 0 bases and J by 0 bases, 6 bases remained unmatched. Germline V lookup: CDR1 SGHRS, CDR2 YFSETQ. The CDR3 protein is CASSLAASGTSYNEQFF. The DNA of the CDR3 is TGCGCCAGCAGCTTGGCCGCTAGCGGAACCTCCTACAATGAGCAGTTCTTC.

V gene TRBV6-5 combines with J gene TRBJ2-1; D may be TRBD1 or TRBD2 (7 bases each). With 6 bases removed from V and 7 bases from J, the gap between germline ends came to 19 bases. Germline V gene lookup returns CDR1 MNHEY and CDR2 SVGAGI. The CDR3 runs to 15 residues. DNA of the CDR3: TGTGCCAGCAGCAGGGGGGCGGGAGTCTTTAATGAGCAGTTCTTC. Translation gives CASSRGAGVFNEQFF.

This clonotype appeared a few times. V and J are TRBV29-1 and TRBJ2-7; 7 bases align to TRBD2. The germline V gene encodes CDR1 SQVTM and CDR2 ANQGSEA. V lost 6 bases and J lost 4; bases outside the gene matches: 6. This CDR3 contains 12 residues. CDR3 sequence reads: CSVRGSTYEQYF. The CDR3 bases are TGCAGCGTCCGCGGGAGTACGTACGAGCAGTACTTC.

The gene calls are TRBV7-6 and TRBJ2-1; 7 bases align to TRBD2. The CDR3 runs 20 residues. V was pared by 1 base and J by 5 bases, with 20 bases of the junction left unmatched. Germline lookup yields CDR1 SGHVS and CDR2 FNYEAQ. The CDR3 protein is CASSLEGALAGAAPHNEQFF. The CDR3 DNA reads TGTGCCAGCAGCTTAGAAGGGGCGTTGGCGGGAGCAGCCCCTCACAATGAGCAGTTCTTC. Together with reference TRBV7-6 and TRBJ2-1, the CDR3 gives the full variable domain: GAGVSQSPRYKVTKRGQDVALRCDPISGHVSLYWYRQALGQGPEFLTYFNYEAQQDKSGLPNDRFSAERPEGSISTLTIQRTEQRDSAMYRCASSLEGALAGAAPHNEQFFGPGTRLTVL.